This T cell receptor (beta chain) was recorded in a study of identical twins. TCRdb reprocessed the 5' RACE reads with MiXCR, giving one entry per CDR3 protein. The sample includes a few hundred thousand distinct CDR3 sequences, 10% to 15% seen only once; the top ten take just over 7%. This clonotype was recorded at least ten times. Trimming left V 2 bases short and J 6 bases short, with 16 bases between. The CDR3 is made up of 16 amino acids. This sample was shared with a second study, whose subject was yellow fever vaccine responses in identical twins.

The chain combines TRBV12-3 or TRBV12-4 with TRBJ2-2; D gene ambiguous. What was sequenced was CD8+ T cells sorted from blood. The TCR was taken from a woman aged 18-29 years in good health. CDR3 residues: CASSLLANSKSGELFF. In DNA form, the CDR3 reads TGTGCCAGCAGTTTATTGGCCAACTCGAAGTCCGGGGAGCTGTTTTTT.